The T cell receptor beta chain under discussion was sequenced for a study of beta chain features in type 1 diabetes. Per germline, CDR1 SEHNR and CDR2 FQNEAQ (reference sequence). V lost 4 bases and J lost 7; bases outside the gene matches: 7. The CDR3 extends over 14 amino acids. Study-level points and caveats: When Type 1 diabetes patients were examined, their TCRB CDR3s proved moderately but significantly shorter in all four CD4+ subsets. The VDJ junctions of type 1 diabetes patients carried fewer insertions and more deletions. For patients and controls alike, PCR might favor shorter templates to the same degree.

The authors reverse transcribed all of the isolated RNA, so sequencing captured expressed TCRB transcripts. TCRdb keeps only in-frame clones here, not all; method: immunoSEQ multiplex PCR. This repertoire shows 300,000 to 350,000 clones, less than 15% found once; its top ten account for over 0.014%. Concerning this clone: What it binds is unknown.

It was via CD45RO/CCR7/CD25/CD127/CD95/CD27 that CD4+ naive, central memory, regulatory and stem cell-like memory cells were sorted. The source of this sequence is a woman between 18 and 29 years old with type 1 diabetes. Sample: naive CD4+ T cells from blood. This chain links TRBV7-9 with TRBJ2-1; TRBD1 aligns across 7 bases. The CDR3 here is CASSSGQALNEQFF. The CDR3 DNA sequence: TGTGCCAGCAGCTCTGGACAGGCTCTGAATGAGCAGTTCTTC.